The clone carrying this TCR beta chain has a single count. The antigen is undetermined. TCRdb's table, derived via immunoSEQ multiplex PCR, lists solely in-frame clones and lacks some. This table has some 2 million clones, roughly 94% appearing once. This sample stems from a study of shared clonotypes between healthy human individuals. Study-wide points: It was the non-shared clonotypes that had lower generation probabilities than clonotypes shared by all four donors. Shared clonotypes: about 4.6% naive CD4, approximately 3.4% naive CD8, around 2.2% memory CD4, 0.35% to 0.5% memory CD8. Clonotype sharing across donors was expected to vary with sequencing depth.

In germline, CDR1 is SGHTA, CDR2 FQGTGA. J gave up 12 bases and V 8 bases, and 17 bases lay outside the gene matches. The CDR3 is made up of 14 amino acids. The gene calls are TRBV7-3 and TRBJ1-1; TRBD1 agrees at 8 bases. This TCR was recovered from a man aged 18 to 30 in good health. Sample: naive CD4+ T cells sorted from blood. Subset in this sample: CD45RA+ positively selected. The CDR3: CASAPRQGPNSSFF. The CDR3 DNA sequence: TGTGCCAGCGCCCCCCGACAGGGGCCGAACTCGTCTTTCTTT.